One and the same sample provided the 19 T cell receptor beta chains below, sequenced in a study of cytomegalovirus exposure and HLA in healthy donors. PCR was performed using 60 Vbeta and 13 Jbeta primers. Profiling relied on immunoSEQ multiplex PCR, and the TCRdb table lists in-frame clones only, not all of them. Found here are roughly 140,000 clones, roughly 9.4% of them singletons; the top ten hold around 1.9%. Sequenced material: PBMCs. The receptors were gathered from a male donor in good health and CMV-seronegative.

In its sample, this clone was seen a few times. The chain combines TRBV28 with TRBJ1-2; TRBD1 is a possible D gene (5 bases). This CDR3 is built from 13 residues. V was cut by 6 bases and J by 3 bases, with 11 bases left in between. Germline CDR1 and CDR2: MDHEN and SYDVKM. CDR3 DNA sequence: TGTGCCAGCAGGACAGACAAGGACTATGGCTACACCTTC. The encoded protein is CASRTDKDYGYTF.

The rearrangement uses TRBV11-3 and TRBJ1-1; D may be TRBD1 (5 bases). In germline, CDR1 is SGHNT, CDR2 YENEEA. This CDR3 has 13 residues. Trimming cost V 6 bases and J 1 base, with 9 bases left between them. CDR3 region: CASRQTGNTEAFF. CDR3 nucleotide sequence: TGTGCCAGCAGACAAACAGGGAACACTGAAGCTTTCTTT.

This clone was seen a few times. The gene calls are TRBV7-2 and TRBJ2-1; 10 nucleotides align to TRBD2. This CDR3 is 15 amino acids long. Germline trimming cut 1 base from V and 10 bases from J; bases unmatched to any gene: 7. Germline CDR1 reads SGHTA; CDR2 reads FQGNSA. The CDR3 is CASSLGLAGASEQFF. DNA for the CDR3: TGTGCCAGCAGCTTAGGTCTAGCGGGAGCGTCCGAGCAGTTCTTC.

This clone was recorded a few times. The junction does not match germline at one end; this may be a read error. Other DNA sequences in this sample translate to the same CDR3. This rearrangement joins TRBV12-5 to TRBJ1-2, with 7 bases matching TRBD1. The germline CDR1 and CDR2 sequences are LGHNT and FRNRAP. The CDR3 spans 14 residues. The CDR3: CASGGDSVGYGYTF. Here the CDR3 DNA reads TGTGCTAGTGGGGGGGACAGCGTTGGCTATGGCTACACATTC. Full variable domain (missing parts from reference TRBV12-5 and TRBJ1-2): DARVTQTPRHKVTEMGQEVTMRCQPILGHNTVFWYRQTMMQGLELLAYFRNRAPLDDSGMPKDRFSAEMPDATLATLKIQPSEPRDSAVYFCASGGDSVGYGYTFGSGTRLTVV.

This clone has a handful of counts. V usage is TRBV28 and J usage is TRBJ1-4, with D uncertain. Trimming took 4 bases from V and 0 from J, leaving 9 bases between them. The germline CDR1 and CDR2 sequences are MDHEN and SYDVKM. CDR3 length equals 15 residues. DNA for the CDR3: TGTGCCAGCAGTTCTACTGATGCAACTAATGAAAAACTGTTTTTT. The encoded protein is CASSSTDATNEKLFF. Using reference TRBV28 and TRBJ1-4 for the parts outside the CDR3, the full variable domain is DVKVTQSSRYLVKRTGEKVFLECVQDMDHENMFWYRQDPGLGLRLIYFSYDVKMKEKGDIPEGYSVSREKKERFSLILESASTNQTSMYLCASSSTDATNEKLFFGSGTQLSVL.

This clone was seen a few times. The chain uses TRBV7-8 and TRBJ2-7; possibly TRBD2 for D (5 bases). CDR3 size: 13 residues. Trimming stripped 3 bases from V and 0 bases from J, with 6 bases between. From germline, CDR1 is SGHVS and CDR2 FQNEAQ. CDR3 in amino acids: CASSFLASYEQYF. Written as DNA, the CDR3 is TGTGCCAGCAGCTTTCTAGCCTCCTACGAGCAGTACTTC.

Only a few counts were recorded for this clone. This rearrangement joins TRBV9 to TRBJ1-5, with 9 bases matching TRBD1. The V gene end was trimmed by 7 bases and the J gene end by 3 bases; junction bases not matched to a gene: 2. This CDR3 region has 13 residues. The germline V gene encodes CDR1 SGDLS and CDR2 YYNGEE. CDR3: CASGQGNNQPQHF. CDR3 sequence (DNA): TGTGCCAGCGGACAGGGGAACAATCAGCCCCAGCATTTT.

In this sample, this clone turned up a few times. The rearrangement uses TRBV27 and TRBJ2-7; no clear D gene. Per the germline V gene, CDR1 is MNHEY and CDR2 is SMNVEV (reference sequence). The CDR3 runs 13 residues. V lost 1 base and J 3 bases, leaving 7 bases between the germline ends. The CDR3 loop reads CASSLYSGYEQYF. CDR3 in DNA: TGTGCCAGCAGTTTATATTCGGGCTACGAGCAGTACTTC.

V gene TRBV20-1 combines with J gene TRBJ2-7; D is unresolved. Germline CDR1 DFQATT, CDR2 SNEGSKA (reference sequence). CDR3 length: 11 amino acids. V lost 3 bases and J lost 3, with 6 bases in between. The DNA for the CDR3 is TGCAGTGCTAGTCAGCGCTACGAGCAGTACGTC. It yields the protein CSASQRYEQYV.

The chain combines TRBV7-2 with TRBJ2-6; possibly TRBD2 for D (6 bases). V was clipped by 4 bases and J by 4 bases, with 11 bases between them. Germline V gene data show CDR1 as SGHTA and CDR2 as FQGNSA. The CDR3 spans 15 residues. In DNA form, the CDR3 reads TGTGCCAGCAGCTCACGGCGGGACGGGGCCAACGTCCTGACTTTC. Translated, it gives CASSSRRDGANVLTF.

The V call is TRBV28, the J call TRBJ2-2; D is possibly TRBD2 (5 bases). CDR1 is MDHEN and CDR2 is SYDVKM in the germline V gene. Trimming stripped 10 bases from V and 6 bases from J, with 18 bases between. The CDR3 is 14 residues long. The CDR3 nucleotides read TGTGCCATCCAACATCCTTCGGAGGCCGGGGAGCTGTTTTTT. It is translated as CAIQHPSEAGELFF.

The chain carries TRBV28 and TRBJ1-5, with 7 bases aligning to TRBD1. Germline V gene data show CDR1 as MDHEN and CDR2 as SYDVKM. The J segment lost 5 bases and the V segment lost 8 bases, leaving 12 bases of the junction unmatched. The CDR3 sequence is 15 residues long. CDR3 bases: TGTGCCAGCTTTCCGACAGGGCGGAAGCATCAGCCCCAGCATTTT. It yields the protein CASFPTGRKHQPQHF.

This clone came up a few times. The gene calls are TRBV28 and TRBJ2-7, with a weak D call TRBD2 (5 bases). Germline CDR1 is MDHEN and CDR2 is SYDVKM. V lost 11 bases, J lost 6 bases, and 23 bases lay in between. This CDR3 region has 14 residues. The CDR3 is CAHALPGVTGEQYF. As DNA, the CDR3 is TGTGCCCACGCCCTCCCCGGGGTTACCGGCGAGCAGTACTTC.

The rearrangement joins TRBV6-5 to TRBJ1-5; a weak D match, TRBD1 (5 bases). The CDR3 runs to 15 residues. Germline CDR1 reads MNHEY; CDR2 reads SVGAGI. V was clipped by 4 bases and J by 0 bases, with 10 bases between them. The DNA of the CDR3 is TGTGCCAGCAGTTTCGGACACCTTAGCAATCAGCCCCAGCATTTT. Amino acids: CASSFGHLSNQPQHF.

This clone was detected only a few times. This chain connects TRBV7-2 to TRBJ1-5; TRBD1 aligns across 7 bases. J gave up 5 bases and V 5 bases, and 9 bases lay outside the gene matches. The V gene's germline CDR1 is SGHTA and CDR2 FQGNSA. The CDR3 is made up of 15 amino acids. CDR3 amino acids: CASSPDRALYQPQHF. The CDR3 DNA sequence: TGTGCCAGCAGCCCCGACAGGGCCCTTTATCAGCCCCAGCATTTT.

This clone has just a few counts. The chain links TRBV6-6 to TRBJ2-7, with TRBD2 matching 7 bases. CDR3 length: 15 amino acids. The V gene's germline CDR1 is MNHNY and CDR2 SVGAGI (reference sequence). V lost 6 bases to trimming and J lost 4 bases; unmatched junction nucleotides: 12. DNA for the CDR3: TGTGCCAGCAGCCACCCGACCGGGGGGACGTACGAGCAGTACTTC. This translates into CASSHPTGGTYEQYF.

In its sample, this clone was seen a few times. The chain carries TRBV25-1 and TRBJ1-5, with D possibly matching TRBD1 (6 bases). The CDR3 extends over 13 amino acids. Germline V gene lookup returns CDR1 MGHDK and CDR2 SYGVNS. The V and J ends lost 2 bases and 4 bases respectively, with 6 bases between them. This chain's CDR3 is CASSEQGNQPQHF. The CDR3 DNA follows: TGTGCCAGCAGTGAACAGGGGAATCAGCCCCAGCATTTT.

This clone turned up a few times. This sequence joins TRBV6-6 and TRBJ1-1; D gene ambiguous. CDR1 and CDR2 (germline): MNHNY, SVGAGI (reference sequence). V lost 8 bases to trimming and J lost 2 bases, with 12 bases between them. CDR3 length equals 13 residues. CDR3 in amino acids: CASVLVDNTEAFF. CDR3 in DNA: TGTGCCAGCGTACTAGTGGATAACACTGAAGCTTTCTTT.

The chain recombines TRBV27 with TRBJ2-3, with 12 bases identical to TRBD1. The ends lost 5 bases at V and 4 bases at J; junction bases unmatched: 10. The CDR3 sequence is 17 residues long. CDR1 MNHEY and CDR2 SMNVEV come from the germline V gene (reference sequence). This CDR3 is CASSPLGDRGRADTQYF. CDR3 nucleotides: TGTGCCAGCAGTCCCCTGGGGGACAGGGGGCGCGCAGATACGCAGTATTTT.